A selection of T cell receptor beta chains follows, all from one sample in a study of T cell changes during pregnancy in multiple sclerosis. TCRdb's table, derived via immunoSEQ multiplex PCR, lists solely in-frame clones and lacks some. The data show more than 25,000 clones, with roughly 89% seen just once and roughly 9.7% held by the top ten. The specimen was CD8+ T cells from peripheral blood mononuclear cells, collected in the first trimester of pregnancy. The receptors stem from a female donor with multiple sclerosis, enrolled in a pregnancy study. The conserved cysteine and the conserved F or W are not part of the CDR3 here.

>TRBJ2-2|TRBV13
ASSTGGDNGELF
>TRBJ2-3|TRBV15
ATSRDSGATDTQY
>TRBJ2-3|TRBV5-4
ASSLDEGGSTDTQY
>TRBJ1-1|TRBV28
ASSLQGGSTEAF
>TRBJ2-3|TRBV2
ASTQDPGQGTTDTQY
>TRBJ1-2|TRBV4-1
ASSPDRQRYT
>TRBJ1-1|TRBV27
ASSLWTGGNTEAF
>TRBJ1-2|TRBV6-5
ASSYSKGEINYGYT
>TRBJ2-5|TRBV7-6
ASSHTRGPAETQY
>TRBJ2-7|TRBV5-1
ASSSGSLYEQY
>TRBJ2-7|TRBV9
ASSRGTEGAYEQY
>TRBJ1-5|TRBV28
ASSLYLTGVQSQPQH
>TRBJ2-7|TRBV5-4
ASSGGISYEQY
>TRBJ2-1|TRBV5-1
ASSLIIGLAGNEQF
>TRBJ1-2|TRBV4-1
ASSQRFGDNYGYT
>TRBJ1-4|TRBV14
ASSQDGQGDEKLF
>TRBJ1-2|TRBV6-1
ASSEGGQDGYT
>TRBJ1-6|TRBV15
ATSRTALNSPLH
>TRBJ1-1|TRBV7-6
ASSLEGAVAF
>TRBJ2-7|TRBV7-2
ASSLEGLAGSLYEQY
>TRBJ2-3|TRBV27
ASSPRTGGESDTQY
>TRBJ2-3|TRBV28
ASSLSYTDTQY
>TRBJ2-1|TRBV6-5
ASSWTSGVLNNEQF
>TRBJ2-5|TRBV6-1
ASRYSGEETQY
>TRBJ1-6|TRBV16
ASSLTTGQGSNSPLH
>TRBJ2-2|TRBV5-1
ASSWATGRTGELF
>TRBJ1-1|TRBV9
ASSVAQGETEAF
>TRBJ2-5|TRBV7-9
ASSWPPDGKETQY
>TRBJ2-7|TRBV5-4
ASSPSGFLGEQY
>TRBJ2-1|TRBV27
ASSLQVNNEQF
>TRBJ2-5|TRBV7-9
ASSFSGEETQY
>TRBJ1-1|TRBV23-1
ASSRTPIRDRLCTEAF